A single T cell receptor beta chain is shown here with its context. Its target is unknown. These data belong to a study of CD8 T cells in ankylosing spondylitis. The CDR3 length is 16 residues. The germline V and J ends were trimmed by 2 bases and 2 bases, with 13 bases remaining between them. Germline values: CDR1 SNHLY, CDR2 FYNNEI. In making TCR beta libraries, quantitative 5'-RACE with molecular barcodes was used. TCRdb ran MiXCR on the 5' RACE reads and lists one entry per CDR3 protein. The sample shows about 280,000 distinct CDR3 sequences, 20% of them seen only once. Study-level results: As reported, disease-linked clones showed significant enrichment in matched ankylosing spondylitis synovial fluid. Typical of ankylosing spondylitis blood, it appeared, was a TCR beta motif of several highly homologous variants.

The TCR sequence derives from a male donor with ankylosing spondylitis or in good health (not recorded which). The chain uses TRBV2 and TRBJ2-1; weak D call: TRBD1 (6 bases). Sample: blood, either unsorted or a sorted T cell fraction (not recorded which). Here the CDR3 DNA reads TGTGCCAGCAGTGAACCAGAGACAGGTCCCTACAATGAGCAGTTCTTC. It encodes CASSEPETGPYNEQFF.